This is a list of T cell receptor beta chains from one sample in a study of cytomegalovirus exposure and HLA in healthy donors. The table came from immunoSEQ multiplex PCR; TCRdb's copy has only in-frame clones and leaves some out. This table has around 250,000 clones, about 86% appearing once. The sequenced sample was PBMCs. Source of these receptors: a woman in her sixties or seventies in good health and CMV-seropositive. The CDR3 runs from the conserved cysteine through the conserved F or W. Each record gives: CDR3 protein, V gene, J gene.

CDR3 protein: CASSRTSGSLNEQFF
V gene: TRBV7-3
J gene: TRBJ2-1

CDR3 protein: CATSRQGYNTGELFF
V gene: TRBV15
J gene: TRBJ2-2

CDR3 protein: CASSVGTGEESPLHF
V gene: TRBV9
J gene: TRBJ1-6

CDR3 protein: CASSFRREGTGELFF
V gene: TRBV11-2
J gene: TRBJ2-2

CDR3 protein: CASRRTQDSYEQYF
V gene: TRBV6-5
J gene: TRBJ2-7

CDR3 protein: CASSIGGEAPYEQYF
V gene: TRBV19
J gene: TRBJ2-7

CDR3 protein: CASRIGGTSSYEQYF
V gene: TRBV27
J gene: .

CDR3 protein: CASSLSGTGFHEQYF
V gene: TRBV27
J gene: TRBJ2-7

CDR3 protein: CASSLGGMGTDTQYF
V gene: TRBV7-3
J gene: TRBJ2-3

CDR3 protein: CASSLGRRGNDETQYF
V gene: TRBV2
J gene: TRBJ2-5

CDR3 protein: CASEGTGANYGYTF
V gene: TRBV6-6
J gene: TRBJ1-2

CDR3 protein: CASSPRRTSGDTGELFF
V gene: TRBV4-2
J gene: TRBJ2-2

CDR3 protein: CASIRDSGATEAFF
V gene: TRBV2
J gene: TRBJ1-1

CDR3 protein: CASSQGGSKNTEAFF
V gene: TRBV14
J gene: TRBJ1-1

CDR3 protein: CASSAGGKETQYF
V gene: TRBV5-4
J gene: TRBJ2-5

CDR3 protein: CASRGRVGLSYEQYF
V gene: TRBV27
J gene: .

CDR3 protein: CASSLSRRDRGSPQHF
V gene: TRBV7-8
J gene: TRBJ1-5

CDR3 protein: CASSQDLSLSGEKLFF
V gene: TRBV4-1
J gene: TRBJ1-4

CDR3 protein: CASSFNRDRATGELFF
V gene: TRBV5-1
J gene: TRBJ2-2

CDR3 protein: CASSYSTQGRPTQYF
V gene: TRBV6-5
J gene: TRBJ2-5

CDR3 protein: CASSPDMGSYLETQYF
V gene: TRBV5-1
J gene: TRBJ2-5

CDR3 protein: CASSPSGGMGNTIYF
V gene: TRBV28
J gene: TRBJ1-3

CDR3 protein: CASSRGDTQYF
V gene: TRBV7-2
J gene: TRBJ2-3

CDR3 protein: CASSYDGWSQPQHF
V gene: TRBV6-6
J gene: TRBJ1-5

CDR3 protein: CASRSPSGSAMGNEQFF
V gene: TRBV7-7
J gene: TRBJ2-1

CDR3 protein: CASSLGRLNTEAFF
V gene: TRBV7-9
J gene: TRBJ1-1

CDR3 protein: CASSPNAGTDYNEQFF
V gene: TRBV5-1
J gene: TRBJ2-1

CDR3 protein: CASSTRRGSDTQYF
V gene: TRBV19
J gene: TRBJ2-3

CDR3 protein: CASSYCFQGTENTEAFF
V gene: TRBV6-9
J gene: TRBJ1-1

CDR3 protein: CASSLAELRDRTATQYF
V gene: TRBV11-2
J gene: TRBJ2-5

CDR3 protein: CASSLPVRGKTEAFF
V gene: TRBV28
J gene: TRBJ1-1

CDR3 protein: CASSVASGTEAFF
V gene: TRBV9
J gene: TRBJ1-1

CDR3 protein: CASSYSRTGVYEQYF
V gene: TRBV6-5
J gene: .

CDR3 protein: CASSQDRVPGETQYF
V gene: TRBV4-2
J gene: TRBJ2-5

CDR3 protein: CASSQAGTDTQYF
V gene: TRBV4-1
J gene: TRBJ2-3

CDR3 protein: CASSHPGPGTGGREQYF
V gene: TRBV4-1
J gene: TRBJ2-7